This note documents a single T cell receptor beta chain sequence. CDR3 length: 16 residues. Per the germline V gene, CDR1 is SGHAT and CDR2 is FQNNGV. V shed 5 bases, J shed 4 bases, and the junction held 11 bases outside the gene matches. This sample was taken from a study of shared clonotypes between healthy human individuals. Naive CD8 cells were CD45RO-negative, positively selected for CCR7, excluding terminally differentiated effector memory CD45RA+ cells. Genomic DNA belonging to each subset was distributed in equal measure over several immunoSEQ plates. This table comes from immunoSEQ multiplex PCR, and its TCRdb copy is limited to in-frame clones, with some not included. The sample records 560,000 or so clones, 90% to 97% being singletons.

This TCR came from a woman in her thirties in good health. This chain links TRBV11-2 with TRBJ2-1; 7 bases fit TRBD2. Sequencing was performed on naive CD8+ T cells sorted from blood. The CDR3 here is CASSPVAASGYNEQFF. The CDR3 DNA reads as TGTGCCAGCAGCCCGGTCGCGGCTAGCGGATACAATGAGCAGTTCTTC.